A single sample gave rise to the 28 T cell receptor beta chains below, sequenced in a study of blood T cell repertoires in COVID-19. Sequencing used immunoSEQ multiplex PCR; TCRdb keeps in-frame clones, though not all of them. The repertoire holds a few hundred thousand clones, about 91% seen once, with 1.5% to 2% in the top ten. Sequenced material: peripheral blood. All receptors come from a woman aged 30 to 39 with COVID-19, enrolled during active disease.

The rearrangement joins TRBV29-1 to TRBJ2-2; TRBD1 might be the D (5 bases). V lost 1 base, J lost 7 bases, and 16 bases lay in between. CDR3 length: 15 amino acids. Germline V CDR1 and CDR2: SQVTM, ANQGSEA. The CDR3 region has the DNA TGCAGCGTTGAAGCCGGCAGGGATTTGAACGGGGAGCTGTTTTTT. Residues: CSVEAGRDLNGELFF.

The table lists this clone with a count of one. This chain links TRBV6-5 with TRBJ1-5, with 7 bases lining up with TRBD1. CDR1 and CDR2 from the germline V gene are MNHEY and SVGAGI. This CDR3 is built from 15 residues. With V trimmed by 6 bases and J by 2 bases, 7 bases remained unmatched. The CDR3 DNA sequence: TGTGCCAGCAGGAGGTCAGGGGGTGGCAATCAGCCCCAGCATTTT. Protein: CASRRSGGGNQPQHF.

The V call is TRBV3-1 (or the pseudogene TRBV3-2), the J call TRBJ1-1, with D maybe TRBD1 (5 bases). Germline V lookup: CDR1 LGHDT, CDR2 YNNKEL (reference sequence). The CDR3 length is 14 residues. Deletions cut 4 bases from V and 0 bases from J, with 9 bases between. The CDR3: CASSPGPMNTEAFF. The CDR3 coding sequence is TGTGCCAGCAGCCCAGGGCCCATGAACACTGAAGCTTTCTTT.

This clone has only one observation. The rearrangement joins TRBV6-2 or TRBV6-3 to TRBJ1-1, with D possibly TRBD1 on 5 matching bases. The CDR3 has 13 amino acids. Germline V lookup: CDR1 MNHEY, CDR2 SVGEGT. Trimming cost V 4 bases and J 5 bases, with 11 bases left between them. The CDR3 is CASSFGGGTEAFF. The CDR3 bases are TGTGCCAGCAGTTTCGGGGGAGGTACTGAAGCTTTCTTT.

The chain is built from TRBV5-1 and TRBJ1-2; 9 bases are a match to TRBD1. Germline trimming cut 4 bases from V and 8 bases from J; bases unmatched to any gene: 9. CDR1 and CDR2 (germline): SGHRS, YFSETQ. The CDR3 is 14 residues long. As DNA, the CDR3 is TGCGCCAGCAGCCGACCCGGGACAGGGAACGGCTACACCTTC. As protein: CASSRPGTGNGYTF.

The chain employs TRBV2 and TRBJ2-2, with D possibly matching TRBD2 (5 bases). Trimming removed 3 bases at V and 5 bases at J, with 10 bases between. The CDR3 runs 14 residues. CDR1 is SNHLY and CDR2 is FYNNEI in the germline V gene. In nucleotides, the CDR3 is TGTGCCAGCAGTGACTATCGGGGTACCGGGGAGCTGTTTTTT. It translates to CASSDYRGTGELFF.

V gene TRBV2 combines with J gene TRBJ2-1; the match to TRBD2 covers 9 bases. Trimming removed 9 bases from V and 0 bases from J; junction bases left unmatched: 6. The germline CDR1 and CDR2 sequences are SNHLY and FYNNEI. The CDR3 is 15 amino acids. CDR3: CARHLAGTSYNEQFF. CDR3 sequence (DNA): TGTGCCAGACACCTAGCGGGGACCTCCTACAATGAGCAGTTCTTC.

This clone appeared a single time. The rearrangement links TRBV27 to TRBJ1-5, with 11 nucleotides matching TRBD1. This CDR3 has 16 residues. The V gene's germline CDR1 is MNHEY and CDR2 SMNVEV (reference sequence). With V trimmed by 2 bases and J by 6 bases, 6 bases remained unmatched. The CDR3 bases are TGTGCCAGCAGTTTACAGGACAGGGGGCCGGGTCAGCCCCAGCATTTT. Translation gives CASSLQDRGPGQPQHF.

Only one count was recorded for this clone. The J gene is TRBJ2-2, the V gene TRBV6-5; the match to TRBD2 covers 8 bases. The germline V gene has CDR1 MNHEY and CDR2 SVGAGI. Losses at the gene ends were 4 bases for V and 1 base for J; bases not matched to a gene: 5. The CDR3 has 16 residues. The CDR3 coding sequence is TGTGCCAGCAGTTTCCCGGGAGGGCGGAACACCGGGGAGCTGTTTTTT. Protein sequence: CASSFPGGRNTGELFF.

This clone has only a few counts. The sample contains more than one DNA sequence encoding this CDR3. The genes are TRBV6-5 and TRBJ1-1; D uncertain. The CDR3 is 14 amino acids. V dropped 0 bases and J dropped 1 base, with 6 bases sitting between them. CDR1 is MNHEY and CDR2 is SVGAGI in the germline V gene. In DNA form, the CDR3 reads TGTGCCAGCAGTTACTCGAGACAGAACACTGAAGCTTTCTTT. Amino acids: CASSYSRQNTEAFF.

The V and J genes are TRBV18 and TRBJ1-1; no clear D gene. This CDR3 has 15 amino acids. Germline V CDR1 and CDR2: KGHSH, LQKENI. The ends were cut back, 4 bases at V and 4 bases at J, with 16 bases in the middle. The CDR3 loop reads CASSLHLSRGTEAFF. The CDR3 DNA sequence: TGTGCCAGCTCACTCCATCTCTCCCGGGGCACTGAAGCTTTCTTT.

V and J are TRBV11-3 and TRBJ2-3, with D possibly matching TRBD2 (6 bases). Germline lookup yields CDR1 SGHNT and CDR2 YENEEA. The CDR3 has 13 residues. Between the trimmed V and J ends, which lost 1 base and 6 bases, there was a span of 8 bases. This CDR3 reads CASSLGSGDTQYF. DNA for the CDR3: TGTGCCAGCAGCTTAGGAAGCGGGGATACGCAGTATTTT.

This chain joins TRBV30 and TRBJ1-1; D ambiguous. CDR3 length: 13 residues. V gave up 1 base and J gave up 5 bases, with 11 bases separating them. Germline V gene lookup returns CDR1 GTSNPN and CDR2 SVGIG (reference sequence). In DNA form, the CDR3 reads TGTGCCTGGAGTGGTCCCAGAGGGACTGAAGCTTTCTTT. Its translation: CAWSGPRGTEAFF.

The chain joins TRBV6-5 to TRBJ2-5, with D possibly TRBD1 on 6 matching bases. The CDR3 is 14 amino acids. CDR1 and CDR2 (germline): MNHEY, SVGAGI. The ends were cut back, 6 bases at V and 2 bases at J, with 13 bases in the middle. CDR3 DNA: TGTGCCAGCAGCCCCCCGCAGGGGCAAGAGACCCAGTACTTC. Encoded protein: CASSPPQGQETQYF.

The J gene is TRBJ2-7, the V gene TRBV5-1, with D tentatively TRBD2 (6 bases). CDR1 is SGHRS, CDR2 YFSETQ, per germline. The CDR3 has 15 residues. The V and J ends lost 4 bases and 1 base respectively, with 15 bases between them. CDR3 coding DNA: TGCGCCAGCAGCCTGGCGGGATTGCCTTCCTACGAGCAGTACTTC. Amino acid sequence: CASSLAGLPSYEQYF.

This chain connects TRBV5-6 to TRBJ2-2; no firm D call. The CDR3 spans 15 residues. V was trimmed by 4 bases and J by 6 bases, leaving 16 bases between them. Per germline, CDR1 SGHDT and CDR2 YYEEEE. In nucleotides, the CDR3 is TGTGCCAGCAGCCTGAGCCCCGTGGGCCCCGGGGAGCTGTTTTTT. Its protein is CASSLSPVGPGELFF.

The rearrangement joins TRBV2 to TRBJ1-2; 7 nucleotides agree with TRBD1. V shed 7 bases, J shed 1 base, and the junction held 9 bases outside the gene matches. The CDR3 sequence is 15 residues long. CDR1 is SNHLY and CDR2 is FYNNEI in the germline V gene. The DNA for the CDR3 is TGTGCCAGCATGGCGGGACAGACCATTAACTATGGCTACACCTTC. It yields the protein CASMAGQTINYGYTF.

This clone was detected only once. The chain employs TRBV30 and TRBJ1-1; D call uncertain. V was pared by 2 bases and J by 4 bases, with 17 bases between. Germline V gives CDR1 GTSNPN, CDR2 SVGIG (reference sequence). This CDR3 has 15 residues. The CDR3 DNA reads as TGTGCCTGGAGTCAACCGGTAGGGAGGCGCACTGAAGCTTTCTTT. Encoded protein: CAWSQPVGRRTEAFF. The full variable domain, with the rest looked up from reference TRBV30 and TRBJ1-1, is SQTIHQWPATLVQPVGSPLSLECTVEGTSNPNLYWYRQAAGRGLQLLFYSVGIGQISSEVPQNLSASRPQDRQFILSSKKLLLSDSGFYLCAWSQPVGRRTEAFFGQGTRLTVV.

J is TRBJ2-5 and V is TRBV7-9; tentative D call: TRBD1 (7 bases). Germline CDR1 is SEHNR and CDR2 is FQNEAQ (reference sequence). CDR3 length: 14 residues. V lost 3 bases to trimming and J lost 3 bases, with 11 bases between them. The CDR3 nucleotides are TGTGCCAGCAGCTTGGCGGGGACAGAAGAGACCCAGTACTTC. It translates to CASSLAGTEETQYF.

This clone occurred a few times. The CDR3 DNA sequence: TGTGCCAGCAGCTTAGGAAGACAGATTCGGCAAGAGACCCAGTACTTC. This gives the protein CASSLGRQIRQETQYF. The V call is TRBV7-6, the J call TRBJ2-5; maybe TRBD1 (5 bases). This CDR3 is 16 amino acids long. V shed 1 base and J shed 2 bases, with 14 bases lying between them. CDR1 and CDR2 from the germline V gene are SGHVS and FNYEAQ.

This clone was detected a few times. The chain is built from TRBV7-6 and TRBJ2-7; TRBD2 matches at 8 bases. This CDR3 region has 16 residues. Per germline, CDR1 SGHVS and CDR2 FNYEAQ. Losses at the gene ends were 0 bases for V and 11 bases for J; bases not matched to a gene: 15. CDR3 sequence reads: CASSLADSGVIDEEYF. In nucleotides, the CDR3 is TGTGCCAGCAGCTTAGCGGATAGCGGGGTCATCGATGAGGAGTACTTC.

V usage is TRBV9 and J usage is TRBJ1-6, with D perhaps TRBD1 (5 bases). Trimming stripped 0 bases from V and 7 bases from J, with 14 bases between. Germline V gene sequence: CDR1 SGDLS, CDR2 YYNGEE. The CDR3 is made up of 16 amino acids. This chain's CDR3 is CASSVAPGFANSPLHF. CDR3 nucleotide sequence: TGTGCCAGCAGCGTAGCTCCAGGGTTCGCGAATTCACCCCTCCACTTT.

The chain has TRBV15 and TRBJ2-1; TRBD1 aligns across 9 bases. Germline V gives CDR1 LNHNV, CDR2 YYDKDF (reference sequence). The CDR3 contains 15 residues. Germline trimming cut 5 bases from V and 4 bases from J; bases unmatched to any gene: 6. The CDR3 nucleotides are TGTGCCACCAGCGGAGGACAGGGGCGTTACAATGAGCAGTTCTTC. Protein sequence: CATSGGQGRYNEQFF.

V is TRBV10-3 and J is TRBJ1-6; TRBD1 matches at 9 bases. Germline trimming cut 11 bases from V and 4 bases from J; bases unmatched to any gene: 9. The CDR3 is 15 amino acids. CDR1 and CDR2 from the germline V gene are ENHRY and SYGVKD. The CDR3 DNA reads TGTGCCCAGCGCCCGGGACAGGGTTATAATTCACCCCTCCACTTT. Its protein product is CAQRPGQGYNSPLHF.

V and J are TRBV2 and TRBJ1-3; D is undetermined. Germline V gene sequence: CDR1 SNHLY, CDR2 FYNNEI. The CDR3 sequence is 14 residues long. V lost 7 bases to trimming and J lost 2 bases, with 12 bases between them. CDR3 loop: CASMVSRAGNTIYF. The CDR3 bases are TGTGCCAGCATGGTGTCCCGGGCTGGAAACACCATATATTTT.

V and J are TRBV6-2 or TRBV6-3 and TRBJ2-7; 14 positions match TRBD2. V trimming: 5 bases; J trimming: 4 bases; junction bases outside the gene matches: 1. Germline values: CDR1 MNHEY, CDR2 SVGEGT. This CDR3 is built from 14 residues. CDR3 nucleotides: TGTGCCAGCAGTCGGACTAGCGGGGGGTACGAGCAGTACTTC. Its protein product is CASSRTSGGYEQYF.

The chain couples TRBV11-3 to TRBJ2-7; 8 bases match TRBD2. V lost 5 bases, J lost 6 bases, and 6 bases stayed unmatched. Germline CDR1 SGHNT, CDR2 YENEEA. The CDR3 runs 13 residues. CDR3 nucleotides: TGTGCCAGCAGCCCCGGGACTAGAGGCGAGCAGTACTTC. Protein product: CASSPGTRGEQYF.

The chain carries TRBV28 and TRBJ2-1; D may be TRBD2 (6 bases). The CDR3 is made up of 13 amino acids. Trimming pared 6 bases from V and 9 bases from J, leaving 15 bases between. From germline, CDR1 is MDHEN and CDR2 SYDVKM. CDR3 loop: CASSLPPGVEQFF. DNA of the CDR3: TGTGCCAGCAGCCTCCCCCCGGGGGTTGAGCAGTTCTTC.